These T cell receptor beta chains were read from a single sample in a study of T-cell memory formation after mild COVID-19. TCRdb re-analysed the 5' RACE reads in MiXCR, keeping a single row per CDR3 protein. The table records 500,000 to 550,000 distinct CDR3 sequences, around 21% of them present only once. Sequencing was carried out using PBMCs or a T cell subset sorted from them (not recorded which). The source is an adult woman who had mild COVID-19 (a few samples of this study predate the infection). Cell type and time point are not known. Both conserved end residues are part of each CDR3.

v_call cdr3_aa
TRBV6-2/TRBV6-3 CASSYSRQTSSYEQYF
TRBV12-3/TRBV12-4 CASKGGPLSSYEQYF
TRBV7-9 CASSLFENTEAFF
TRBV24-1 CATSDLGGELFF
TRBV7-6 CASSPRGQGAWDEQYF
TRBV11-2 CASSFGLAGYNEQFF
TRBV5-5 CASSFGTSGSHEQYF
TRBV7-2 CASSLAYLAGVEAYNEQFF
TRBV19 CASSILGQEGDGYTF
TRBV6-1 CASSETGGGYEQYF
TRBV11-3 CASSWGTESYNEQFF
TRBV12-3/TRBV12-4 CASSLFGTLQETQYF
TRBV7-9 CASSSQGKFSNTGELFF
TRBV20-1 CSARDEGLATPDTQYF
TRBV7-9 CASSPGDRGNNQPQHF
TRBV7-3 CASSYREAGELFF
TRBV7-9 CASSLGDGVGNQPQHF
TRBV29-1 CSADKGLKAEAFF
TRBV18 CASSPVGTFGETQYF
TRBV12-3/TRBV12-4 CASSKTGFGQDF
TRBV30 CAWRFNNSPLHF
TRBV7-9 CASSLAGTYEQYF
TRBV7-9 CASSVQTYEQYF
TRBV7-2 CASSTRDIQETQYF
TRBV18 CASSSRDFSYEQYF
TRBV20-1 CSATPGGGVWGNEQFF
TRBV27 CASSFPKQGAGYEQYF
TRBV4-1 CASSQVLRWEQKSSYNSPLHF
TRBV7-6 CASSLGLAGSSTDTQYF
TRBV5-1 CASSLDSSTDTQYF
TRBV20-1 CSARPPAGRVDEQFF
TRBV4-2 CASSQDRDQETQYF
TRBV4-2 CASSPGGLSSYEQYF
TRBV5-1 CASSLGFPTSYEQYF
TRBV29-1 CSVEDSGGYEQYF
TRBV2 CASSEWQGQGNEQYF
TRBV4-3 CASSQDLGTNSYEQYF
TRBV29-1 CSVLGGSGNTGELFF
TRBV27 CASSVEGPSGELFF